The clone carrying this TCR beta chain was counted at least ten times. Antigen specificity is unknown. These data originate in a study of liver allograft versus peripheral blood T cells. Overall study: Transplanted livers and recipients' peripheral blood had their T cell receptor repertoires compared.

Germline V gives CDR1 DFQATT, CDR2 SNEGSKA (reference sequence). CDR3 length: 12 amino acids. Trimming took 6 bases from V and 3 from J, leaving 6 bases between them. TCRdb re-derived calls from the reads in MiXCR, one entry per CDR3 protein. This table has about 5,600 distinct CDR3 sequences, 14% appearing once. Study results and limitations: As reported, T cell receptor repertoires inside liver allografts differed from those present in peripheral blood.

The receptor was derived from a human patient who had a liver transplant. Some T cells may be transferred from the graft donor. The rearrangement uses TRBV20-1 and TRBJ1-6, with no clear D. CDR3 in DNA: TGCAGTGCCCGGGGCTATAATTCACCCCTCCACTTT. It codes for CSARGYNSPLHF.